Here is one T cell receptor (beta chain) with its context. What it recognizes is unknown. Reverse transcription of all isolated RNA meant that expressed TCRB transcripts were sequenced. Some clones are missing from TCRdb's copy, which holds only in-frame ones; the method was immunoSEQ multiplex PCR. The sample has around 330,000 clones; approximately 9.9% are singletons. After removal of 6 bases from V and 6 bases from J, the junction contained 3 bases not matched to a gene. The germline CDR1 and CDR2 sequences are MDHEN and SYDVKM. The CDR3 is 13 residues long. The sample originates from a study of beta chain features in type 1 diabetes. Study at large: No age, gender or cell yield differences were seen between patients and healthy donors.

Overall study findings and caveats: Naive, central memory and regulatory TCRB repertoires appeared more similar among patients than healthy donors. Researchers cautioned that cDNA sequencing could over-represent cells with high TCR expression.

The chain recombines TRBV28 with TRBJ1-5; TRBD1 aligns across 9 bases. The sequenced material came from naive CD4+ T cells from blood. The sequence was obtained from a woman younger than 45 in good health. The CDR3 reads CASSRDRVQPQHF. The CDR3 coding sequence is TGTGCCAGCAGCCGGGACAGGGTTCAGCCCCAGCATTTT.